Presented here are 13 T cell receptor beta chains from one specimen sequenced in a study of T cells in Graves' hyperthyroidism and ophthalmopathy. There were TCR beta CDR3 regions amplified from RNA transcripts. First-round RT-PCR of the TCR CDR3 relied on the HTBI primer set. TCRdb used MiXCR to reprocess the multiplex PCR reads, holding one entry per CDR3 protein. The sample includes hundreds of thousands of distinct CDR3 sequences, around 14% of them seen just once. The material sequenced was blood. These receptors all stem from a woman in her thirties with Graves' hyperthyroidism.

CDR3 residues: CASSQVWLAGGGGYNEQFF. The CDR3 DNA sequence: TGCGCCAGCAGCCAAGTCTGGCTAGCGGGAGGGGGGGGCTACAATGAGCAGTTCTTC. V gene TRBV4-3 combines with J gene TRBJ2-1, with 12 bases lining up with TRBD2. V was pared by 1 base and J by 3 bases, with 10 bases of the junction left unmatched. This CDR3 contains 19 residues. Germline-derived CDR1 and CDR2 are LGHNA and YSLEER.

There are many counts of this clonotype. The rearrangement uses TRBV12-3 or TRBV12-4 and TRBJ2-3, with 9 bases that match TRBD2. Trimming removed 8 bases from V and 4 bases from J; junction bases left unmatched: 16. This CDR3 has 17 amino acids. CDR3 nucleotide sequence: TGTGCCAGCTCTCTCTCCCCCCCGGGACTAGCATCAGATACGCAGTATTTT. It encodes CASSLSPPGLASDTQYF.

A note on this clonotype: This may arise from a read error, as a much more abundant clone is one base away. DNA for the CDR3: TGTGCCGGCAGTGGGGCTAGCCGCGAGCAGTACTTC. Amino acids: CAGSGASREQYF. The chain employs TRBV6-1 and TRBJ2-7, with D perhaps given as TRBD1 or TRBD2 (5 bases each). Germline V gene sequence: CDR1 MNHNS, CDR2 SASEGT. The CDR3 is 12 amino acids.

This clonotype came up a few times. This sequence joins TRBV27 and TRBJ2-5; perhaps D is TRBD1 or TRBD2 (5 bases each). Germline assignment: CDR1 MNHEY and CDR2 SMNVEV (reference sequence). This CDR3 contains 15 residues. Trimming removed 4 bases at V and 7 bases at J, with 19 bases between. For the CDR3, the DNA is TGTGCCAGCAGTTCCCGGGACGCCAGACGTGGGACCCAGTACTTC. It is translated as CASSSRDARRGTQYF.

This clonotype was seen at least ten times. The V call is TRBV6-1, the J call TRBJ2-5; D not resolved. This CDR3 comprises 14 residues. V was pared by 5 bases and J by 1 base, with 11 bases between. CDR1 is MNHNS and CDR2 is SASEGT in the germline V gene. The CDR3 coding sequence is TGTGCCAGCAGTCATTACAACCGCCAAGAGACCCAGTACTTC. This translates into CASSHYNRQETQYF.

The rearrangement joins TRBV5-1 to TRBJ2-2; possible D gene TRBD1, 6 bases. Trimming cost V 2 bases and J 7 bases, with 18 bases left between them. In germline, CDR1 is SGHRS, CDR2 YFSETQ. The CDR3 loop spans 16 amino acids. The CDR3 sequence is CASSLRVQGLDGELFF. The CDR3 region has the DNA TGCGCCAGCAGCTTAAGGGTACAGGGTCTGGACGGGGAGCTGTTTTTT.

The chain joins TRBV7-6 to TRBJ1-1; 7 bases align to TRBD1. The ends lost 8 bases at V and 3 bases at J; junction bases unmatched: 9. This CDR3 contains 14 residues. Germline V gene sequence: CDR1 SGHVS, CDR2 FNYEAQ. CDR3 bases: TGTGCCAGCGGCCGCACAGGGGTGGACACTGAAGCTTTCTTT. It translates to CASGRTGVDTEAFF.

The rearrangement uses TRBV9 and TRBJ2-3, with TRBD1 matching 7 bases. The CDR3 length is 15 residues. Germline V CDR1 and CDR2: SGDLS, YYNGEE. Trimming cost V 0 bases and J 3 bases; bases outside gene matches: 4. The CDR3 reads CASSVEGGQTDTQYF. CDR3 in DNA: TGTGCCAGCAGCGTAGAAGGGGGCCAGACAGATACGCAGTATTTT. Supplemented by reference TRBV9 and TRBJ2-3, the full variable domain reads DSGVTQTPKHLITATGQRVTLRCSPRSGDLSVYWYQQSLDQGLQFLIQYYNGEERAKGNILERFSAQQFPDLHSELNLSSLELGDSALYFCASSVEGGQTDTQYFGPGTRLTVL.

There are many counts of this clonotype. The genes are TRBV6-6 and TRBJ2-7, with D possibly TRBD2 on 5 matching bases. The CDR3 runs 13 residues. Per germline, CDR1 MNHNY and CDR2 SVGAGI (reference sequence). V was cut by 0 bases and J by 6 bases, with 9 bases left in between. CDR3 sequence: CASSYSARGEQYF. Here the CDR3 DNA reads TGTGCCAGCAGTTACTCGGCCCGGGGCGAGCAGTACTTC.

The chain uses TRBV12-3 or TRBV12-4 and TRBJ2-4; D gene ambiguous. The length of the CDR3 is 12 residues. Trimming shortened V by 8 bases and J by 2 bases, and 7 bases separated the two germline ends. The CDR3 loop reads CASGIPKNIQYF. The CDR3 nucleotides are TGTGCCAGCGGGATACCCAAAAACATTCAGTACTTC.

This clonotype appeared many times. The rearrangement links TRBV28 to TRBJ1-5; D call uncertain. Germline CDR1 is MDHEN and CDR2 is SYDVKM. The CDR3 sequence is 12 residues long. Trimming removed 7 bases at V and 3 bases at J, with 7 bases between. CDR3 sequence reads: CASTLNNQPQHF. In nucleotides, the CDR3 is TGTGCCAGCACCCTCAACAATCAGCCCCAGCATTTT.

This clonotype appeared a single time. V is TRBV5-5 and J is TRBJ2-2; D might be TRBD1 or TRBD2, each matching 5 bases. Trimming stripped 2 bases from V and 7 bases from J, with 15 bases between. CDR3 length: 15 residues. CDR1 SGHKS and CDR2 YYEKEE come from the germline V gene (reference sequence). The chain's CDR3 is CASSLGRAGIGELFF. The CDR3 DNA reads TGTGCCAGCAGCTTAGGCAGGGCGGGCATCGGGGAGCTGTTTTTT.

V and J are TRBV11-2 and TRBJ2-7; TRBD1 matches at 10 bases. Germline trimming cut 5 bases from V and 1 base from J; bases unmatched to any gene: 14. Germline V gives CDR1 SGHAT, CDR2 FQNNGV. The CDR3 contains 18 residues. CDR3 protein: CASSPLGIRQGASYEQYF. The CDR3 bases are TGTGCCAGCAGCCCCTTGGGGATACGACAGGGGGCATCCTACGAGCAGTACTTC.